The 4 T cell receptor beta chains presented below share a single source sample, sequenced in a study of blood T cell repertoires in COVID-19. Produced via immunoSEQ multiplex PCR; TCRdb's table is partial and in-frame only. The table has about 15,000 clones, around 77% seen once. The sequencing sample was made of peripheral blood. The source of these receptors is a human donor in a cohort sampled during active COVID-19.

This sequence joins TRBV11-2 and TRBJ2-5; TRBD2 is a possible D gene (5 bases). The V gene lost 2 bases and the J gene lost 5 bases, with 15 bases spanning the gap. CDR3 length: 15 amino acids. Looked up from germline, CDR1 is SGHAT and CDR2 is FQNNGV. CDR3 DNA: TGTGCCAGCAGCTTAACAGCGGTTGGTTGGGAGACCCAGTACTTC. Protein: CASSLTAVGWETQYF.

The chain links TRBV27 to TRBJ2-2; D call uncertain. The CDR3 has 14 amino acids. Germline V gene data show CDR1 as MNHEY and CDR2 as SMNVEV (reference sequence). Trimming took off 5 bases at V and 5 bases at J, with 12 bases between the two ends. This chain's CDR3 is CASSPLLVTGELFF. CDR3 nucleotide sequence: TGTGCCAGCAGTCCGCTTTTAGTAACCGGGGAGCTGTTTTTT.

This clone was seen a few times. V gene TRBV5-4 combines with J gene TRBJ1-1; D not resolved. V was shortened by 10 bases and J by 1 base, with 20 bases between the two germline ends. The germline gives CDR1 SGHNT, CDR2 YYREEE (reference sequence). The CDR3 extends over 15 amino acids. DNA for the CDR3: TGTGCCGCGGCATCCGGTGGCCCGCGGAACACTGAAGCTTTCTTT. Residues: CAAASGGPRNTEAFF.

The rearrangement joins TRBV27 to TRBJ2-7; 7 bases are shared with TRBD2. This CDR3 is built from 15 residues. V was clipped by 8 bases and J by 6 bases; unmatched bases: 16. Germline V gene data show CDR1 as MNHEY and CDR2 as SMNVEV (reference sequence). The CDR3 region has the DNA TGTGCCAGCGGATCCTGGGCGGGACTATCCCTCGAGCAGTACTTC. Protein: CASGSWAGLSLEQYF.